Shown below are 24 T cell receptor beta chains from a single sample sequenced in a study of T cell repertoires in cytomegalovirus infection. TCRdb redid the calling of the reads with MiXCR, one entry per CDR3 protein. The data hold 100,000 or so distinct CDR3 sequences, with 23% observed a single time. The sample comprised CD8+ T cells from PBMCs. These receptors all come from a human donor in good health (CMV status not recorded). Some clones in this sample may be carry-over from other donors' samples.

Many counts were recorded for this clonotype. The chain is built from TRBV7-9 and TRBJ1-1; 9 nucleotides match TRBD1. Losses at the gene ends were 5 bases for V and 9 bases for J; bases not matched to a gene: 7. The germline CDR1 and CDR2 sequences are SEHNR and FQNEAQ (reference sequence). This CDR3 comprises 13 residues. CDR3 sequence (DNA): TGTGCCAGCAGCCCGGGGACAGGGCTTAAAGCTTTCTTT. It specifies CASSPGTGLKAFF.

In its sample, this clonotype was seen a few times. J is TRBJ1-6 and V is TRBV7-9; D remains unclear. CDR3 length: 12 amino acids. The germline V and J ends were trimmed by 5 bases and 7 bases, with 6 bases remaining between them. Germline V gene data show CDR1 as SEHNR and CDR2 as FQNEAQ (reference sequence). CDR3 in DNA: TGTGCCAGCAGCGCCCCGAATTCACCCCTCCACTTT. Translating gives CASSAPNSPLHF.

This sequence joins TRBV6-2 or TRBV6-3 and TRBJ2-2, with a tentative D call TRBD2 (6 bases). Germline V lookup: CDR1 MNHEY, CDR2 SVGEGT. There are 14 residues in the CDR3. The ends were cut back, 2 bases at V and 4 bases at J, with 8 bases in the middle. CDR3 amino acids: CASSYTGVTGELFF. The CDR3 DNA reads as TGTGCCAGCAGTTACACGGGGGTCACCGGGGAGCTGTTTTTT.

CDR3 in DNA: TGTGCCATCAGTGAGTCGACACCTAGGTCCTACGAGCAGTACTTC. Its translation is CAISESTPRSYEQYF. The gene calls are TRBV10-3 and TRBJ2-7; D uncertain. Germline V gene lookup returns CDR1 ENHRY and CDR2 SYGVKD. This CDR3 region has 15 residues. Deletions cut 0 bases from V and 1 base from J, with 10 bases between.

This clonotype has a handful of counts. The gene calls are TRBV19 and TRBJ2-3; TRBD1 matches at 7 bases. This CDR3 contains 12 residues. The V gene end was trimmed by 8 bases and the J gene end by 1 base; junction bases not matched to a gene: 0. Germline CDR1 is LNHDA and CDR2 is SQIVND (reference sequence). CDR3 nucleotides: TGTGCCAGTGGACAGGGCACAGATACGCAGTATTTT. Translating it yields CASGQGTDTQYF.

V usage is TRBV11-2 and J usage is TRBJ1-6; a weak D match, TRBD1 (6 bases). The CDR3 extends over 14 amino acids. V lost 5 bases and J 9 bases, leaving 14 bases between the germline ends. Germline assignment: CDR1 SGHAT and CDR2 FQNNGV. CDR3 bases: TGTGCCAGCAGCCCCAGGGGTCAGGGTTCACCCCTCCACTTT. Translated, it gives CASSPRGQGSPLHF.

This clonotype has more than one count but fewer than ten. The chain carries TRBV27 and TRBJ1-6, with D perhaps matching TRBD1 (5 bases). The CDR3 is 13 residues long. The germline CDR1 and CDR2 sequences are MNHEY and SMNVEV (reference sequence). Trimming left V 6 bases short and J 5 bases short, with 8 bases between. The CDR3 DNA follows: TGTGCCAGCAGGGGGGAGAATAATTCACCCCTCCACTTT. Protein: CASRGENNSPLHF.

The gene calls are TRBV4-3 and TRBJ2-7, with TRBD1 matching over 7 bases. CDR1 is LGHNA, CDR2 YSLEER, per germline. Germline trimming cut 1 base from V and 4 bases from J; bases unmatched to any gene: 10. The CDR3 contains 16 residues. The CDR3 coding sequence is TGCGCCAGCAGCCAAGTCTCCGGGACAGCGAAATACGAGCAGTACTTC. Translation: CASSQVSGTAKYEQYF.

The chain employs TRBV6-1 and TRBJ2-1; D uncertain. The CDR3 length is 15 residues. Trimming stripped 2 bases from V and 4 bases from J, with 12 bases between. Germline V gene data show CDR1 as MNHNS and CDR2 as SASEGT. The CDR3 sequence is CASSESRVRYNEQFF. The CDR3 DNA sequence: TGTGCCAGCAGTGAATCTCGGGTTAGGTACAATGAGCAGTTCTTC.

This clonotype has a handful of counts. The CDR3 region is CASSPTGISSYNSPLHF. The CDR3 nucleotides are TGCGCCAGCAGCCCGACAGGAATTAGCTCCTATAATTCACCCCTCCACTTT. This chain joins TRBV5-1 and TRBJ1-6; tentative D call: TRBD1 (6 bases). Germline loops: CDR1 SGHRS, CDR2 YFSETQ. V lost 4 bases and J 0 bases, leaving 14 bases between the germline ends. The CDR3 is 17 amino acids.

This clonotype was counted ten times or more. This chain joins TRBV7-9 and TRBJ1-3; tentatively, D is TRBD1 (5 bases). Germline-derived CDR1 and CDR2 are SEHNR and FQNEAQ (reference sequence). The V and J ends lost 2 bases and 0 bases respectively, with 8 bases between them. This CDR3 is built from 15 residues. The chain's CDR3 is CASSLTGGSGNTIYF. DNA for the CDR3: TGTGCCAGCAGCTTAACGGGGGGCTCTGGAAACACCATATATTTT.

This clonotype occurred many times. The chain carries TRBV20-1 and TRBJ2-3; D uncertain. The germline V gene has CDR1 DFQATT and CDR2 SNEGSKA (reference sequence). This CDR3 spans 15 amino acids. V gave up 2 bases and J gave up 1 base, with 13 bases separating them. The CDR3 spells CSARNPPEGTDTQYF. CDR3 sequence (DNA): TGCAGTGCTAGAAACCCTCCCGAGGGCACAGATACGCAGTATTTT.

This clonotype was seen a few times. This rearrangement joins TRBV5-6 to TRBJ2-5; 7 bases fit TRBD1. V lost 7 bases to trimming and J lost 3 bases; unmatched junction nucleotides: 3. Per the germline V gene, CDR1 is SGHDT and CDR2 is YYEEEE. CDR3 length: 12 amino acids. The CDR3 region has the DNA TGTGCCAGCCACGGGACAGAAGAGACCCAGTACTTC. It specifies CASHGTEETQYF.

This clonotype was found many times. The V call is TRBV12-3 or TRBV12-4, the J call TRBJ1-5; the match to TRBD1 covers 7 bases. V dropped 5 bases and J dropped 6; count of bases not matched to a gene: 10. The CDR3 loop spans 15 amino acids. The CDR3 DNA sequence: TGTGCCAGCAGTACGATCCGGGACAGAAGTCAGCCCCAGCATTTT. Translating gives CASSTIRDRSQPQHF.

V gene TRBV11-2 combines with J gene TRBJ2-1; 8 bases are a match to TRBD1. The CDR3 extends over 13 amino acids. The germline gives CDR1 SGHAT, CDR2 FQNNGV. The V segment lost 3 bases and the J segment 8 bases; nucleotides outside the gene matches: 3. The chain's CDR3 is CASSLDREDEQFF. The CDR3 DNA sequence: TGTGCCAGCAGCTTGGACAGGGAGGATGAGCAGTTCTTC.

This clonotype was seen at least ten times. The CDR3 loop reads CASSYGRIPADTQYF. In DNA form, the CDR3 reads TGTGCCAGCAGTTACGGCAGGATCCCCGCAGATACGCAGTATTTT. The chain has TRBV6-2 or TRBV6-3 and TRBJ2-3, with D unresolved. The CDR3 loop spans 15 amino acids. Germline CDR1 and CDR2: MNHEY and SVGEGT. V was pared by 2 bases and J by 4 bases, with 13 bases between.

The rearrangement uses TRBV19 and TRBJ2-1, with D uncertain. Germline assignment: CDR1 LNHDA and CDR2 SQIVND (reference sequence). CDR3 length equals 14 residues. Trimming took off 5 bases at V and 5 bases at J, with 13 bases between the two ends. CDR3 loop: CASSPRGTNNEQFF. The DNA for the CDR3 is TGTGCCAGTAGTCCTCGTGGTACCAACAATGAGCAGTTCTTC.

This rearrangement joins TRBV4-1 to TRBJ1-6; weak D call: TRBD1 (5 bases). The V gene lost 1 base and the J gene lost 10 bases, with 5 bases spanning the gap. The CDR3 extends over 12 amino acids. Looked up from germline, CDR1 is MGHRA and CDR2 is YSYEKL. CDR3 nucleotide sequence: TGCGCCAGCAGCCAAGGGGGCTCACCCCTCCACTTT. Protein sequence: CASSQGGSPLHF.

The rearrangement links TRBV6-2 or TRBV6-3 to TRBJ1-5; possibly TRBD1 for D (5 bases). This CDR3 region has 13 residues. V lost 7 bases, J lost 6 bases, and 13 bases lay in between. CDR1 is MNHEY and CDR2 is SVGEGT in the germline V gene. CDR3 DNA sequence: TGTGCCAGCACCCTCCAGGGAAGTCAGCCCCAGCATTTT. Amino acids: CASTLQGSQPQHF.

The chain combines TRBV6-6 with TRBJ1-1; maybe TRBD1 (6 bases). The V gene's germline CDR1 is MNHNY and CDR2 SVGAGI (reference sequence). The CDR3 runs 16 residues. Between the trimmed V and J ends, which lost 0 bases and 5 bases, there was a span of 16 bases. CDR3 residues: CASSYSRPHRETEAFF. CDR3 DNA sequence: TGTGCCAGCAGTTACTCCCGTCCTCACAGGGAAACTGAAGCTTTCTTT.

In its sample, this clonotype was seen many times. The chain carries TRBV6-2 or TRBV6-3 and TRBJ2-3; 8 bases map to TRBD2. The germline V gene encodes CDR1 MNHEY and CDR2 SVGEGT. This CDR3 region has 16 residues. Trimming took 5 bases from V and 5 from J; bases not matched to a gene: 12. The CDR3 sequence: CASSPLSGAGGDTQYF. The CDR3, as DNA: TGTGCCAGCAGTCCGCTTAGCGGGGCCGGGGGAGATACGCAGTATTTT.

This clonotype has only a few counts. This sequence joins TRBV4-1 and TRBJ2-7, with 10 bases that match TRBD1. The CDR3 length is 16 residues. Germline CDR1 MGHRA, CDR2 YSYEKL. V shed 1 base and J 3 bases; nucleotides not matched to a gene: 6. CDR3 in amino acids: CASSQVGGTGDYEQYF. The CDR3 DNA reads TGCGCCAGCAGCCAAGTGGGCGGGACAGGGGACTACGAGCAGTACTTC.

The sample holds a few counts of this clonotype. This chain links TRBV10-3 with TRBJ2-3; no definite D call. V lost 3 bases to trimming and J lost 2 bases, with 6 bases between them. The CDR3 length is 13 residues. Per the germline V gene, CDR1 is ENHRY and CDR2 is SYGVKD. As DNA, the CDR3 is TGTGCCATCAGTGAAGGCCCCACAGATACGCAGTATTTT. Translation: CAISEGPTDTQYF.

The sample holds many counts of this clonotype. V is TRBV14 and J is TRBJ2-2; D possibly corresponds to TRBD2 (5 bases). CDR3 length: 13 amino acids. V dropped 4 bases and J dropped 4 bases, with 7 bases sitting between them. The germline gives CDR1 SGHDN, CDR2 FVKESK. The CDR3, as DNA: TGTGCCAGCAGCCCCCGGGGCACCGGGGAGCTGTTTTTT. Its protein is CASSPRGTGELFF.